A single T cell receptor beta chain is shown here with its context. The data are from a study of OX40 agonist ivuxolimab in advanced cancers. V lost 3 bases, J lost 10 bases, and 13 bases lay in between. The germline CDR1 and CDR2 sequences are MNHEY and SMNVEV (reference sequence). The CDR3 covers 13 residues. Sequenced by immunoSEQ multiplex PCR; TCRdb stores in-frame clones only, minus some. Seen here are about 69,000 clones, around 87% observed once, and the top ten hold around 6%. The clonotype originates from an adult with an advanced solid tumor such as melanoma, head and neck, liver or kidney cancer. The starting material was CD4+ or CD8+ T cells sorted from blood, obtained in a trial of the OX40 agonist ivuxolimab. This chain links TRBV27 with TRBJ2-1; tentatively, D is TRBD2 (5 bases). This CDR3 is CASSLSAGNEQFF. CDR3 coding DNA: TGTGCCAGCAGTTTGTCCGCCGGGAACGAGCAGTTCTTC.